Each of the 15 T cell receptor beta chains below was sequenced from the same sample in a study of T-cell memory formation after mild COVID-19. TCRdb redid the calling of the 5' RACE reads with MiXCR, one entry per CDR3 protein. The sample has roughly 300,000 distinct CDR3 sequences; around 15% are singletons. Sequencing was done on a sample of PBMCs or a T cell subset sorted from them (not recorded which). Every receptor here comes from a man aged 18 to 35 who had mild COVID-19 (a few samples of this study predate the infection). Cell type and time point are not known.

The CDR3 spells CASNRDRDVAGELFF. CDR3 nucleotide sequence: TGTGCCAGCAACCGAGACAGGGACGTAGCCGGGGAGCTGTTTTTT. This chain links TRBV9 with TRBJ2-2; 7 bases map to TRBD1. The CDR3 extends over 15 amino acids. The V segment lost 6 bases and the J segment 6 bases; nucleotides outside the gene matches: 11. Germline-derived CDR1 and CDR2 are SGDLS and YYNGEE.

The chain combines TRBV15 with TRBJ2-3; TRBD2 matches at 8 bases. Germline CDR1 is LNHNV and CDR2 is YYDKDF (reference sequence). V trimming: 5 bases; J trimming: 2 bases; junction bases outside the gene matches: 9. The CDR3 is made up of 16 amino acids. CDR3 sequence (DNA): TGTGCCACCAGCTCCCGACTAGCGAGGAACACAGATACGCAGTATTTT. Protein product: CATSSRLARNTDTQYF.

A few counts support this clonotype. This chain joins TRBV19 and TRBJ1-5; D is undetermined. This CDR3 region has 13 residues. The ends were cut back, 0 bases at V and 1 base at J, with 1 base in the middle. Germline V gene sequence: CDR1 LNHDA, CDR2 SQIVND (reference sequence). The CDR3 loop is CASSIESNQPQHF. In nucleotides, the CDR3 is TGTGCCAGTAGTATAGAAAGCAATCAGCCCCAGCATTTT.

The J gene is TRBJ2-7, the V gene TRBV20-1; 7 nucleotides line up with TRBD2. Losses at the gene ends were 3 bases for V and 2 bases for J; bases not matched to a gene: 7. The CDR3 is made up of 14 amino acids. Germline V gene data show CDR1 as DFQATT and CDR2 as SNEGSKA (reference sequence). This CDR3 reads CSARAPSGTYEQYF. DNA for the CDR3: TGCAGTGCTAGGGCCCCTAGCGGAACCTACGAGCAGTACTTC.

J is TRBJ2-3 and V is TRBV10-3; D is possibly TRBD1 or TRBD2 (6 bases each). V shed 10 bases and J shed 6 bases, with 17 bases lying between them. CDR1 and CDR2 from the germline V gene are ENHRY and SYGVKD. The CDR3 length is 13 residues. CDR3 in amino acids: CATQAPGADTQYF. The CDR3, as DNA: TGTGCCACCCAAGCGCCGGGGGCGGATACGCAGTATTTT.

This sequence joins TRBV29-1 and TRBJ1-2; D is uncertain. The V end was cut by 4 bases, the J end by 7 bases, with 10 bases between. This CDR3 has 11 residues. CDR1 is SQVTM, CDR2 ANQGSEA, per germline. The CDR3, as DNA: TGCAGCGTTGTGTACTGGGGTGGCTACACCTTC. It yields the protein CSVVYWGGYTF.

This chain joins TRBV9 and TRBJ2-3; 10 bases are shared with TRBD1. This CDR3 comprises 15 residues. The J segment lost 5 bases and the V segment lost 4 bases, leaving 7 bases of the junction unmatched. CDR1 SGDLS and CDR2 YYNGEE come from the germline V gene. Here the CDR3 DNA reads TGTGCCAGCAGCTCCCGGGACAGGGGAGTAGATACGCAGTATTTT. Translation: CASSSRDRGVDTQYF.

This sequence joins TRBV12-3 or TRBV12-4 and TRBJ2-7, with D perhaps TRBD1 or TRBD2 (5 bases each). Trimming removed 3 bases at V and 0 bases at J, with 15 bases between. The CDR3 is 16 amino acids. In DNA, the CDR3 is TGTGCCAGCAGTTTTGGCAGTGTGGGACCCTCCTACGAGCAGTACTTC. Amino acid sequence: CASSFGSVGPSYEQYF.

This clonotype was picked up a small number of times. The chain uses TRBV4-2 and TRBJ2-4, with D possibly matching TRBD2 (6 bases). Trimming took 0 bases from V and 0 from J, leaving 12 bases between them. Per germline, CDR1 LGHNA and CDR2 YNFKEQ. The CDR3 length is 17 residues. The DNA of the CDR3 is TGTGCCAGCAGCCAAGACCCGCGGGGATTAGCCAAAAACATTCAGTACTTC. Encoded protein: CASSQDPRGLAKNIQYF.

This clonotype turned up a few times. The rearrangement uses TRBV7-9 and TRBJ1-2, with 7 bases matching TRBD1. Germline V gene sequence: CDR1 SEHNR, CDR2 FQNEAQ (reference sequence). J gave up 4 bases and V 1 base, and 18 bases lay outside the gene matches. This CDR3 region has 19 residues. Here the CDR3 DNA reads TGTGCCAGCAGCTTAGGTACTAGGACCGGGACAGACAGACTCTATGGCTACACCTTC. Translation: CASSLGTRTGTDRLYGYTF.

This sequence joins TRBV4-2 and TRBJ1-6; tentatively, D is TRBD1 (6 bases). V was shortened by 0 bases and J by 5 bases, with 11 bases between the two germline ends. CDR1 is LGHNA and CDR2 is YNFKEQ in the germline V gene. This CDR3 region has 16 residues. For the CDR3, the DNA is TGTGCCAGCAGCCAAGAAGCACAGGGCCATAATTCACCCCTCCACTTT. It codes for CASSQEAQGHNSPLHF.

The chain uses TRBV5-1 and TRBJ1-2, with 7 bases fitting TRBD1. Germline V CDR1 and CDR2: SGHRS, YFSETQ. V was clipped by 2 bases and J by 6 bases; unmatched bases: 4. The CDR3 has 13 residues. The CDR3 region has the DNA TGCGCCAGCAGCTTCCCGACAGGGCATGGCTACACCTTC. It is translated as CASSFPTGHGYTF. Together with reference TRBV5-1 and TRBJ1-2, the CDR3 gives the full variable domain: KAGVTQTPRYLIKTRGQQVTLSCSPISGHRSVSWYQQTPGQGLQFLFEYFSETQRNKGNFPGRFSGRQFSNSRSEMNVSTLELGDSALYLCASSFPTGHGYTFGSGTRLTVV.

The rearrangement links TRBV6-2 or TRBV6-3 to TRBJ2-1, with D uncertain. The CDR3 extends over 12 amino acids. From germline, CDR1 is MNHEY and CDR2 SVGEGT. The V gene lost 2 bases and the J gene lost 6 bases, with 5 bases spanning the gap. The CDR3 DNA reads TGTGCCAGCAGTTACACCCTCAATGAGCAGTTCTTC. Its protein is CASSYTLNEQFF.

This clonotype turned up a few times. The chain recombines TRBV7-9 with TRBJ2-1; D is uncertain. The germline gives CDR1 SEHNR, CDR2 FQNEAQ (reference sequence). V was clipped by 3 bases and J by 5 bases, with 11 bases between them. The CDR3 has 14 amino acids. In nucleotides, the CDR3 is TGTGCCAGCAGCTTTATGGTAGCTGACAATGAGCAGTTCTTC. This sequence encodes CASSFMVADNEQFF.

The CDR3 coding sequence is TGTGCCAGCAGCCAAGTATTAGAGGGACAGTACTTC. Amino acid sequence: CASSQVLEGQYF. The chain recombines TRBV3-1 with TRBJ2-7; D possibly corresponds to TRBD2 (5 bases). CDR3 length equals 12 residues. Germline CDR1 is LGHDT and CDR2 is YNNKEL (reference sequence). V was shortened by 1 base and J by 10 bases, with 11 bases between the two germline ends.